This record covers a single T cell receptor (beta chain). Germline CDR1 is SGHRS and CDR2 is YFSETQ. Losses at the gene ends were 6 bases for V and 2 bases for J; bases not matched to a gene: 16. This CDR3 spans 17 amino acids. This entry belongs to a study of cytomegalovirus exposure and HLA in healthy donors. Use of 60 Vbeta and 13 Jbeta primers characterized the PCR. Only in-frame clones appear in the TCRdb table, and some are missing; sequencing was by immunoSEQ multiplex PCR. The data hold around 120,000 clones, with 74% observed a single time. This TCR came from a man in his fifties or sixties in good health and CMV-seropositive. The genes are TRBV5-1 and TRBJ2-5, with TRBD2 matching 7 bases. Sequencing used PBMCs. CDR3 coding DNA: TGCGCCAGCACTTTCGGCTTCGCGGGAGTTCTACAAGAGACCCAGTACTTC. It translates to CASTFGFAGVLQETQYF. Looking up the rest from reference TRBV5-1 and TRBJ2-5 gives the full variable domain: KAGVTQTPRYLIKTRGQQVTLSCSPISGHRSVSWYQQTPGQGLQFLFEYFSETQRNKGNFPGRFSGRQFSNSRSEMNVSTLELGDSALYLCASTFGFAGVLQETQYFGPGTRLLVL.